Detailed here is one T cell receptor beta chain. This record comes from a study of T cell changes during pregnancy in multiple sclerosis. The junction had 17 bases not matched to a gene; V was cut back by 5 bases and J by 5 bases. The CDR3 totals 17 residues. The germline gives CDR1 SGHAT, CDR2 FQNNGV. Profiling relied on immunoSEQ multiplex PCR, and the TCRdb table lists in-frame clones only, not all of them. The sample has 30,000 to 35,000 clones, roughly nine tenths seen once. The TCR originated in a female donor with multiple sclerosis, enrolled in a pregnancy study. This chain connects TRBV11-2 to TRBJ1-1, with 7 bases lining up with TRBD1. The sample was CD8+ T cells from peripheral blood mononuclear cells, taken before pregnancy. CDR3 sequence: CASSPGEARRGWTEAFF. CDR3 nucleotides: TGTGCCAGCAGCCCCGGCGAGGCCCGCAGGGGGTGGACTGAAGCTTTCTTT.